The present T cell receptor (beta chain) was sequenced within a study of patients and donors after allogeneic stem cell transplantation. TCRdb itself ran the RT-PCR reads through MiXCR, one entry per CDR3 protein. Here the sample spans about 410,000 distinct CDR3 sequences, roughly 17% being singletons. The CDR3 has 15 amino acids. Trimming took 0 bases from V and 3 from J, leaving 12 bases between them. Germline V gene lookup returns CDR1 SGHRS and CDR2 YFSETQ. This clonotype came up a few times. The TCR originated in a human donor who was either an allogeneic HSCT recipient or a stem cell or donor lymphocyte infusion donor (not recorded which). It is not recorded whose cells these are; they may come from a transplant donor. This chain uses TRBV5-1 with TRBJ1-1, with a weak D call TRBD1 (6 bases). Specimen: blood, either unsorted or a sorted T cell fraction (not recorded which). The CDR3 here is CASSLVGRGDTEAFF. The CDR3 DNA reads TGCGCCAGCAGCTTGGTTGGCAGGGGAGACACTGAAGCTTTCTTT. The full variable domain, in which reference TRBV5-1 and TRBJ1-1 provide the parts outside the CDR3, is KAGVTQTPRYLIKTRGQQVTLSCSPISGHRSVSWYQQTPGQGLQFLFEYFSETQRNKGNFPGRFSGRQFSNSRSEMNVSTLELGDSALYLCASSLVGRGDTEAFFGQGTRLTVV.